The T cell receptor beta chain under discussion was sequenced for a study of OX40 agonist ivuxolimab in advanced cancers. Study background: Across the patients, intravenous ivuxolimab was delivered every 2 weeks at 0.01 to 10 mg/kg. It was permissible to have had prior anti-PD-1, anti-PD-L1 or anti-CTLA-4 therapy, and 40% had some. General study points: More expanded clones were found, on average, in CD8+ than in CD4+ T cells.

With respect to this clone: Its specificity is not known.

The germline CDR1 and CDR2 sequences are SGHKS and YYEKEE (reference sequence). V was shortened by 0 bases and J by 3 bases, with 12 bases between the two germline ends. The CDR3 sequence is 15 residues long. No patient had autoimmune disease or received systemic immunosuppression. TCRdb's copy holds only in-frame clones and misses some; the assay was immunoSEQ multiplex PCR. The table records over 55,000 clones, 80% to 85% of them present only once. Sequenced here: CD4+ or CD8+ T cells sorted from blood, sampled in a trial of the OX40 agonist ivuxolimab. This TCR was recovered from an adult with an advanced solid tumor such as melanoma, head and neck, liver or kidney cancer. This chain links TRBV5-5 with TRBJ1-2; D unresolved. The CDR3 is CASSLAYQRDYGYTF. The CDR3 nucleotides are TGTGCCAGCAGCTTGGCGTACCAGAGAGACTATGGCTACACCTTC.